The following is a T cell receptor (beta chain) sequence with its context. CDR3 length: 19 amino acids. The V and J ends lost 3 bases and 2 bases, in that order; junction bases with no gene match: 13. Germline V gene data show CDR1 as KGHSH and CDR2 as LQKENI. Only in-frame clones appear in the TCRdb table, and some are missing; sequencing was by immunoSEQ multiplex PCR. In the table there are 490,000 or so clones, approximately 88% of which are singletons. This sample stems from a study of blood T cell repertoires in COVID-19. About the research overall: PBMCs, B-cell-depleted T cells, or T cells were the source of the cDNA or gDNA that made up the material.

Recruitment covered about two dozen US areas and drew participants whose ages spanned 18 to 89 years. Assignments of participants to cohorts depended upon their own reported clinical history. Symptom resolution, clearance, or two negative PCRs marked donors in Cohort 3 as recovered. The chain has TRBV18 and TRBJ2-2, with 9 bases aligning to TRBD1. Source material: PBMCs or T cells enriched from blood (not recorded which). The receptor comes from a woman aged 40 to 49 who had recovered from COVID-19. CDR3 sequence: CASSPVRDRESSNTGELFF. In nucleotides, the CDR3 is TGTGCCAGCTCACCTGTACGGGACAGGGAAAGTTCAAACACCGGGGAGCTGTTTTTT.